The next 6 T cell receptor beta chains were all read from a single sample in a study of regulatory T cells. Notes on the study in general: In CD3G-deficient patients, conventional CD4+ T cells were enriched for hydrophobic CDR3 residues at positions 6 and 7.

The PCR used 52 TRBV and 13 TRBJ primers. Sequencing was performed with immunoSEQ multiplex PCR; in TCRdb, only in-frame clones are kept and a portion is missing. The table records approximately 29,000 clones, over 90% of them present only once. The antigens for these receptors are not known. Specimen: conventional CD4+ T cells sorted from blood. These TCRs come from a child under 10 years old with CD3G deficiency.

The CDR3 loop reads CASSHGGTEAFF. The CDR3 nucleotides are TGTGCCAGCAGCCACGGGGGCACTGAAGCTTTCTTT. V is TRBV7-8 and J is TRBJ1-1; TRBD1 might be the D (5 bases). Trimming shortened V by 5 bases and J by 4 bases, and 8 bases separated the two germline ends. The CDR3 runs to 12 residues. The germline CDR1 and CDR2 sequences are SGHVS and FQNEAQ.

The DNA of the CDR3 is TGTGCCAGCAGCTTGGGTCCTAGCGGCCCCCACGAGCAGTACTTC. Encoded protein: CASSLGPSGPHEQYF. The chain links TRBV5-6 to TRBJ2-7; 7 nucleotides align to TRBD2. Trimming cost V 0 bases and J 5 bases; bases outside gene matches: 8. This CDR3 has 15 amino acids. The germline CDR1 and CDR2 sequences are SGHDT and YYEEEE.

The chain combines TRBV5-1 with TRBJ2-7; maybe TRBD2 (6 bases). The CDR3 has 16 amino acids. CDR1 is SGHRS and CDR2 is YFSETQ in the germline V gene. Trimming pared 0 bases from V and 0 bases from J, leaving 13 bases between. The CDR3 region has the DNA TGCGCCAGCAGCTTGGATGTGGGGAGGAGCTCCTACGAGCAGTACTTC. Encoded protein: CASSLDVGRSSYEQYF.

The chain combines TRBV28 with TRBJ2-1, with TRBD2 as a possible D gene (6 bases). Germline V lookup: CDR1 MDHEN, CDR2 SYDVKM. This CDR3 has 14 amino acids. V dropped 5 bases and J dropped 10 bases, with 18 bases sitting between them. The CDR3 DNA reads TGTGCCAGCAGTGATTCGGGAGACCCCCGGGAGCAGTTCTTC. It translates to CASSDSGDPREQFF.

The J gene is TRBJ2-2, the V gene TRBV5-1, with D possibly being TRBD1 or TRBD2 (5 bases each). Per the germline V gene, CDR1 is SGHRS and CDR2 is YFSETQ. V was pared by 4 bases and J by 5 bases, with 15 bases between. The CDR3 is 15 amino acids. The CDR3 DNA sequence: TGCGCCAGCAGCCTATTCGAGGGACGGACCGGGGAGCTGTTTTTT. Its translation: CASSLFEGRTGELFF.

The chain employs TRBV11-2 and TRBJ2-7; 12 bases match TRBD2. There are 17 residues in the CDR3. J lost 0 bases, V lost 6 bases, and 9 bases had no gene match. Germline-derived CDR1 and CDR2 are SGHAT and FQNNGV. The CDR3 DNA follows: TGTGCCAGCAGGAATGGACTAGCGGGAATGAGCTCCTACGAGCAGTACTTC. The encoded protein is CASRNGLAGMSSYEQYF.